Given below is one TCR beta chain in context. Antigen specificity is unknown. Deep was the level at which the assay was run. 200 to 250 ng DNA, tens of thousands of T cell genomes, went into each sorted-subset replicate PCR. TCRdb keeps only in-frame clones here, not all; method: immunoSEQ multiplex PCR. This table holds roughly 1.4 million clones, about 98.5% found once. The data are from a study of shared clonotypes between healthy human individuals. Into CD45RA+ naive and CD45RA-negative memory subsets, the CD4+ cells were split. The CDR3 sequence is 14 residues long. With 2 bases clipped from V and 4 bases from J, the junction kept 5 bases outside the gene matches. Germline V lookup: CDR1 SGHTA, CDR2 FQGNSA. Findings of the study overall: Clonotype sharing across a handful of donors was observed for 4% to 6.5% of naive CD4 clonotypes.

This clonotype originated in a young man in good health. The V and J genes are TRBV7-2 and TRBJ2-7, with TRBD2 matching 7 bases. Source material: naive CD4+ T cells sorted from blood. Subset noted: CD45RA+ positively selected. The CDR3 protein is CASSLTGGKYEQYF. The CDR3 nucleotides are TGTGCCAGCAGCTTAACGGGAGGAAAATACGAGCAGTACTTC.